This TCR beta chain was identified during a study of CD8+ T cells in alopecia areata. Study details: Among treated patients, oral tofacitinib was administered at 5 to 10 mg twice daily. Overall study results and limits: The study found tofacitinib significantly decreased scalp clonality and expanded CD8+ clones among the top 100.

Treatment denoted: oral pan-JAK inhibitor, 5-10 mg twice daily. This clone was detected once. Its antigen is currently unknown. Trimming took 1 base from V and 4 from J, leaving 10 bases between them. The CDR3 has 14 amino acids. From germline, CDR1 is SEHNR and CDR2 FQNEAQ (reference sequence). After isolation, RNA underwent reverse transcription to generate cDNA as the sequencing template. Here immunoSEQ multiplex PCR was the method, and the copy in TCRdb shows in-frame clones only, minus some. The repertoire consists of under 350,000 clones, with about 62% occurring once and the leading ten covering under 2%.

The sequencing used CD4+ T cells sorted from blood, collected at week 24, from a patient treated with tofacitinib. This TCR was recovered from a human donor with alopecia areata. The chain links TRBV7-9 to TRBJ1-2; maybe TRBD1 (5 bases). The CDR3: CASSLVTGSYGYTF. In nucleotides, the CDR3 is TGTGCCAGCAGCTTAGTCACAGGATCCTATGGCTACACCTTC.